One and the same sample provided the 18 T cell receptor beta chains below, sequenced in a study of regulatory T cells in long-lasting Graves disease. The time point denotes: persistent/refractory GD, antithyroid drugs over 5 years with positive TRAb. PBMCs provided the RNA from which the TCR library was made. With iRepertoire HTBI primers and Arm-PCR of CDR3 regions, TCR beta libraries were built. TCRdb passed the multiplex PCR reads through MiXCR, listing each CDR3 protein once. The sample gives hundreds of thousands of distinct CDR3 sequences, about 30% of which show up once; around 42% is in the top ten. This specimen consisted of peripheral blood mononuclear cells (PBMCs), obtained when the disease was refractory, from a patient treated with antithyroid drugs. These receptors came from a female donor with Graves disease.

A few counts support this clonotype. The chain links TRBV15 to TRBJ2-7; 8 bases are shared with TRBD2. V gave up 4 bases and J gave up 5 bases; unmatched junction bases: 10. Germline assignment: CDR1 LNHNV and CDR2 YYDKDF (reference sequence). This CDR3 contains 15 residues. The CDR3 DNA sequence: TGTGCCACCAGCAAGGAGAAGACTAGCGAGGACGAGCAGTACTTC. Protein: CATSKEKTSEDEQYF.

This clonotype was picked up many times. The chain uses TRBV2 and TRBJ1-2; 8 bases line up with TRBD1. CDR1 and CDR2 (germline): SNHLY, FYNNEI. The CDR3 is 15 residues long. V lost 4 bases, J lost 2 bases, and 6 bases stayed unmatched. The CDR3, as DNA: TGTGCCAGCAGTGGGGACAGGCGGGGGAACTATGGCTACACCTTC. Protein product: CASSGDRRGNYGYTF.

This clonotype was seen repeatedly, ten times or more. V is TRBV28 and J is TRBJ1-1, with D perhaps TRBD1 (5 bases). The V gene lost 2 bases and the J gene lost 7 bases, with 11 bases spanning the gap. Germline CDR1 is MDHEN and CDR2 is SYDVKM. CDR3 length: 13 residues. CDR3 loop: CASSLPGPFEAFF. CDR3 in DNA: TGTGCCAGCAGTTTACCGGGGCCGTTTGAAGCTTTCTTT.

This clonotype was picked up a small number of times. This chain uses TRBV24-1 with TRBJ1-2, with a possible D match to TRBD1 (5 bases). CDR3 length: 18 amino acids. CDR1 and CDR2 (germline): KGHDR, SFDVKD. Between the trimmed V and J ends, which lost 3 bases and 8 bases, there was a span of 27 bases. The CDR3 sequence: CATSDPTRDRGRAAGYTF. CDR3 DNA sequence: TGTGCCACCAGTGATCCAACCCGAGATCGTGGCAGGGCAGCAGGCTACACCTTC.

This clonotype was detected only a few times. The chain has TRBV27 and TRBJ1-6, with 9 bases matching TRBD1. The CDR3 sequence is 15 residues long. The ends lost 6 bases at V and 10 bases at J; junction bases unmatched: 10. From germline, CDR1 is MNHEY and CDR2 SMNVEV (reference sequence). CDR3 in amino acids: CASRDPGQGSSPLHF. CDR3 DNA sequence: TGTGCCAGCAGGGATCCGGGACAGGGAAGCTCACCCCTCCACTTT.

This clonotype has a count of ten or more. The J gene is TRBJ1-6, the V gene TRBV6-1, with a possible D match to TRBD1 (5 bases). The CDR3 contains 12 residues. V dropped 6 bases and J dropped 9 bases, with 9 bases sitting between them. The germline V gene encodes CDR1 MNHNS and CDR2 SASEGT. CDR3: CASREGSSPLHF. In DNA form, the CDR3 reads TGTGCCAGCAGAGAGGGGAGTTCACCCCTCCACTTT.

V gene TRBV28 combines with J gene TRBJ1-6; D is unclear. The CDR3 runs to 11 residues. Trimming stripped 2 bases from V and 13 bases from J, with 6 bases between. From germline, CDR1 is MDHEN and CDR2 SYDVKM. CDR3 nucleotides: TGTGCCAGCAGTTTACCTGGGCCCCTCCACTTT. Translation: CASSLPGPLHF.

This clonotype has a handful of counts. The chain has TRBV28 and TRBJ1-2; 11 nucleotides match TRBD1. The ends lost 6 bases at V and 4 bases at J; junction bases unmatched: 7. The germline V gene has CDR1 MDHEN and CDR2 SYDVKM. This CDR3 region has 15 residues. The CDR3 loop reads CASRLPGQGGYGYTF. Written as DNA, the CDR3 is TGTGCCAGCAGGCTACCGGGACAGGGGGGCTATGGCTACACCTTC.

Comment on this clonotype: In this CDR3 the conserved last residue, phenylalanine or tryptophan, is missing, so a read error is likely. The gene calls are TRBV12-3 or TRBV12-4 and TRBJ1-2; TRBD1 is a possible D gene (6 bases). The CDR3 covers 14 residues. Trimming took off 4 bases at V and 2 bases at J, with 11 bases between the two ends. DNA for the CDR3: TGTGCCAGCAGTTCCACAGGGTACAACTATGGCTACACCTCC. The encoded protein is CASSSTGYNYGYTS.

The sample holds many counts of this clonotype. This chain links TRBV12-3 or TRBV12-4 with TRBJ1-1; D ambiguous. V lost 7 bases and J 1 base, leaving 16 bases between the germline ends. The CDR3 runs 15 residues. CDR3 amino acids: CASKHRNQGNTEAFF. The DNA for the CDR3 is TGTGCCAGCAAACACCGAAACCAAGGGAACACTGAAGCTTTCTTT.

With regard to this clonotype: A much larger clone lies one base from this, so it may be a read error. The gene calls are TRBV7-9 and TRBJ2-7; 9 bases are a match to TRBD1. This CDR3 is 14 amino acids long. Germline V gives CDR1 SEHNR, CDR2 FQNEAQ (reference sequence). The CDR3 sequence: CVSSDRDRVYEQYF. The DNA of the CDR3 is TGTGTCAGCAGCGACCGGGACAGGGTCTACGAGCAGTACTTC.

This clonotype was detected many times. The gene calls are TRBV6-1 and TRBJ1-2; D unclear. Trimming shortened V by 8 bases and J by 3 bases, and 16 bases separated the two germline ends. The CDR3 loop spans 14 amino acids. Looked up from germline, CDR1 is MNHNS and CDR2 is SASEGT. CDR3 bases: TGTGCCAGCCGGCCGCGGCGTGAGCACTATGGCTACACCTTC. This codes for CASRPRREHYGYTF.

This clonotype has just a few counts. V is TRBV29-1 and J is TRBJ1-2, with D unclear. Germline lookup yields CDR1 SQVTM and CDR2 ANQGSEA. V dropped 8 bases and J dropped 2 bases, with 12 bases sitting between them. This CDR3 comprises 12 residues. The DNA for the CDR3 is TGCAGCCTACGTAACTCAAACTATGGCTACACCTTC. As protein: CSLRNSNYGYTF.

The chain joins TRBV25-1 to TRBJ1-4, with 10 nucleotides matching TRBD1. The V gene end was trimmed by 3 bases and the J gene end by 7 bases; junction bases not matched to a gene: 2. Germline CDR1 and CDR2: MGHDK and SYGVNS. This CDR3 spans 14 amino acids. This chain's CDR3 is CASSEDRGFEKLFF. The CDR3 nucleotides read TGTGCCAGCAGTGAGGACAGGGGGTTTGAAAAACTGTTTTTT.

The chain is built from TRBV6-5 and TRBJ1-1; D uncertain. The CDR3 is 14 residues long. Trimming cost V 2 bases and J 0 bases, with 7 bases left between them. The germline V gene has CDR1 MNHEY and CDR2 SVGAGI. In nucleotides, the CDR3 is TGTGCCAGCAGTTACAGCGTGCTGAACACTGAAGCTTTCTTT. This gives the protein CASSYSVLNTEAFF.

This clonotype has more than one count but fewer than ten. The gene calls are TRBV3-1 and TRBJ2-7; the D call may be TRBD1 or TRBD2 (5 bases each). CDR1 LGHDT and CDR2 YNNKEL come from the germline V gene (reference sequence). There are 14 residues in the CDR3. V was trimmed by 3 bases and J by 5 bases, leaving 14 bases between them. The chain's CDR3 is CASSHKGTRDEQYF. CDR3 DNA sequence: TGTGCCAGCAGCCACAAAGGGACGAGGGACGAGCAGTACTTC.

This clonotype was recorded at least ten times. In nucleotides, the CDR3 is TGCAGCGTTGCGGACAGAGCTAACTATGGCTACACCTTC. It encodes CSVADRANYGYTF. The V call is TRBV29-1, the J call TRBJ1-2, with D perhaps TRBD1 (6 bases). Germline CDR1 reads SQVTM; CDR2 reads ANQGSEA. Trimming cost V 4 bases and J 0 bases, with 9 bases left between them. The CDR3 is made up of 13 amino acids.

This chain connects TRBV19 to TRBJ1-5; D gene uncertain. The CDR3 extends over 15 amino acids. Trimming pared 6 bases from V and 0 bases from J, leaving 12 bases between. Per germline, CDR1 LNHDA and CDR2 SQIVND (reference sequence). The CDR3 loop is CASRFGAYSNQPQHF. CDR3 sequence (DNA): TGTGCCAGTAGATTCGGAGCATATAGCAATCAGCCCCAGCATTTT.